The 16 T cell receptor beta chains below were found in one sample sequenced in a study of blood T cells in healthy people across ages. Primed by a sample-barcoded 5' primer and a J-beta primer mix, a second PCR proceeded for about 7 to 11 cycles. TCRdb re-analysed the 5' RACE reads in MiXCR, keeping a single row per CDR3 protein. The data show approximately 810,000 distinct CDR3 sequences, around 36% seen once. Sequencing was carried out using blood. These receptors were taken from a man younger than 35 in good health.

The chain is built from TRBV7-2 and TRBJ2-5, with a weak D call TRBD2 (7 bases). The CDR3 totals 15 residues. Germline V gene lookup returns CDR1 SGHTA and CDR2 FQGNSA. The V end lost 5 bases, the J end lost 4 bases, and 17 bases lay between the germline ends. CDR3 DNA: TGTGCCAGCAGCAGGGGGGAGGGGAAGGGAGAGACCCAGTACTTC. Translated, it gives CASSRGEGKGETQYF. The full variable domain, its missing parts supplied by reference TRBV7-2 and TRBJ2-5, is GAGVSQSPSNKVTEKGKDVELRCDPISGHTALYWYRQSLGQGLEFLIYFQGNSAPDKSGLPSDRFSAERTGGSVSTLTIQRTQQEDSAVYLCASSRGEGKGETQYFGPGTRLLVL.

There are many counts of this clonotype. This chain's CDR3 is CASTGFGQPQHF. For the CDR3, the DNA is TGTGCCAGCACGGGGTTCGGTCAGCCCCAGCATTTT. The chain carries TRBV28 and TRBJ1-5, with D hard to call. Germline V lookup: CDR1 MDHEN, CDR2 SYDVKM. The CDR3 loop spans 12 amino acids. V was shortened by 7 bases and J by 6 bases, with 10 bases between the two germline ends. The full variable domain, its missing parts supplied by reference TRBV28 and TRBJ1-5, is DVKVTQSSRYLVKRTGEKVFLECVQDMDHENMFWYRQDPGLGLRLIYFSYDVKMKEKGDIPEGYSVSREKKERFSLILESASTNQTSMYLCASTGFGQPQHFGDGTRLSIL.

This clonotype was recorded many times. This CDR3 is CASSFLTGQSYEQYF. CDR3 DNA sequence: TGTGCCAGCAGCTTCTTAACAGGGCAGTCCTACGAGCAGTACTTC. This rearrangement joins TRBV13 to TRBJ2-7, with D possibly TRBD1 on 6 matching bases. The germline gives CDR1 PRHDT, CDR2 FYEKMQ (reference sequence). This CDR3 contains 15 residues. Trimming took off 3 bases at V and 1 base at J, with 13 bases between the two ends. Together with reference TRBV13 and TRBJ2-7, the CDR3 gives the full variable domain: AAGVIQSPRHLIKEKRETATLKCYPIPRHDTVYWYQQGPGQDPQFLISFYEKMQSDKGSIPDRFSAQQFSDYHSELNMSSLELGDSALYFCASSFLTGQSYEQYFGPGTRLTVT.

This chain uses TRBV6-1 with TRBJ2-5; D is unclear. Trimming stripped 3 bases from V and 2 bases from J, with 10 bases between. The CDR3 extends over 14 amino acids. CDR1 MNHNS and CDR2 SASEGT come from the germline V gene. CDR3 region: CASSDTGRQETQYF. DNA of the CDR3: TGTGCCAGCAGTGATACCGGCAGACAAGAGACCCAGTACTTC.

This chain joins TRBV3-1 and TRBJ2-1; D may be TRBD2 (7 bases). The end of the DNA is better explained by TRBJ2-7, so the J call may be wrong. This CDR3 is built from 15 residues. Per the germline V gene, CDR1 is LGHDT and CDR2 is YNNKEL (reference sequence). The CDR3 nucleotides read TGTGCCAGCAGTCAACGGGGGGCGGTCTACAATGAGCAGTACTTC. Residues: CASSQRGAVYNEQYF.

A few counts support this clonotype. This chain links TRBV18 with TRBJ2-3; 14 nucleotides line up with TRBD2. Losses at the gene ends were 5 bases for V and 7 bases for J; bases not matched to a gene: 8. The CDR3 sequence is 16 residues long. Germline CDR1 reads KGHSH; CDR2 reads LQKENI. CDR3 coding DNA: TGTGCCAGCTCATCTATGACTAGCGGGGGGGCGAATACGCAGTATTTT. This gives the protein CASSSMTSGGANTQYF.

This chain connects TRBV7-2 to TRBJ2-1, with D unclear. Germline lookup yields CDR1 SGHTA and CDR2 FQGNSA. This CDR3 is 17 amino acids long. V was cut by 1 base and J by 0 bases, with 13 bases left in between. The CDR3 sequence: CASSLEARLSSYNEQFF. DNA of the CDR3: TGTGCCAGCAGCTTAGAGGCGCGGCTAAGCTCCTACAATGAGCAGTTCTTC.

The chain carries TRBV12-3 or TRBV12-4 and TRBJ1-5; perhaps TRBD1 as D (5 bases). Trimming removed 7 bases from V and 0 bases from J, with 16 bases in between. The CDR3 has 16 residues. CDR3: CASNGGGSVSNQPQHF. CDR3 DNA sequence: TGTGCCAGCAATGGGGGAGGGTCGGTTAGCAATCAGCCCCAGCATTTT.

This chain connects TRBV20-1 to TRBJ1-2; no clear D. The CDR3 sequence is 13 residues long. Trimming pared 1 base from V and 1 base from J, leaving 7 bases between. From germline, CDR1 is DFQATT and CDR2 SNEGSKA (reference sequence). The CDR3 nucleotides read TGCAGTGCTAGAGTCGCCAATAACTATGGCTACACCTTC. Residues: CSARVANNYGYTF.

The table lists this clonotype with a few counts. J is TRBJ2-3 and V is TRBV7-2; D is uncertain. Trimming shortened V by 4 bases and J by 2 bases, and 16 bases separated the two germline ends. The CDR3 length is 16 residues. Germline CDR1 and CDR2: SGHTA and FQGNSA. The CDR3 sequence: CASSSPGEGYTDTQYF. The CDR3 nucleotides are TGTGCCAGCAGCTCTCCTGGGGAAGGGTACACAGATACGCAGTATTTT.

The V and J genes are TRBV11-2 and TRBJ1-4; no firm D call. V lost 3 bases, J lost 4 bases, and 15 bases lay in between. The CDR3 length is 16 residues. The germline gives CDR1 SGHAT, CDR2 FQNNGV. DNA of the CDR3: TGTGCCAGCAGCTTGGGGAAGCAGAGCTTTAATGAAAAACTGTTTTTT. Its protein is CASSLGKQSFNEKLFF.

This clonotype was observed at least ten times. V gene TRBV13 combines with J gene TRBJ2-7; TRBD1 might be the D (6 bases). In germline, CDR1 is PRHDT, CDR2 FYEKMQ (reference sequence). This CDR3 region has 13 residues. Trimming cost V 3 bases and J 6 bases, with 12 bases left between them. The CDR3 DNA sequence: TGTGCCAGCAGCTTTCAGGGGTCGCGCGAGCAGTACTTC. It specifies CASSFQGSREQYF.

This sequence joins TRBV11-1 and TRBJ2-3; 14 positions match TRBD2. V shed 5 bases, J shed 4 bases, and the junction held 8 bases outside the gene matches. Germline-derived CDR1 and CDR2 are SGHAT and FQDESV (reference sequence). This CDR3 region has 17 residues. CDR3 DNA: TGTGCCAGCAGCCCCTGGACTAGCGGGAGGTCTCCAGATACGCAGTATTTT. It specifies CASSPWTSGRSPDTQYF. Complete variable domain (other parts from reference TRBV11-1 and TRBJ2-3): EAEVAQSPRYKITEKSQAVAFWCDPISGHATLYWYRQILGQGPELLVQFQDESVVDDSQLPKDRFSAERLKGVDSTLKIQPAELGDSAMYLCASSPWTSGRSPDTQYFGPGTRLTVL.

This clonotype was seen many times. This chain uses TRBV29-1 with TRBJ2-1, with 11 bases aligning to TRBD1. Looked up from germline, CDR1 is SQVTM and CDR2 is ANQGSEA. Trimming removed 3 bases from V and 7 bases from J; junction bases left unmatched: 5. There are 14 residues in the CDR3. The CDR3 loop is CSVEYGQGANEQFF. CDR3 sequence (DNA): TGCAGCGTTGAGTACGGACAGGGGGCGAATGAGCAGTTCTTC.

This clonotype was detected ten times or more. CDR3 in amino acids: CSAIGAGGPSSYNEQFF. The CDR3, as DNA: TGCAGTGCTATCGGAGCGGGGGGCCCGAGCTCCTACAATGAGCAGTTCTTC. The genes are TRBV20-1 and TRBJ2-1, with 9 bases aligning to TRBD2. The CDR3 spans 17 residues. Unmatched junction bases numbered 10, after V lost 4 bases and J lost 0 bases. CDR1 is DFQATT, CDR2 SNEGSKA, per germline (reference sequence).

This rearrangement joins TRBV12-3 or TRBV12-4 to TRBJ2-2; 7 nucleotides agree with TRBD1. The CDR3 length is 15 residues. Trimming at V came to 5 bases and at J to 6 bases, leaving 9 bases not matched to a gene. In DNA, the CDR3 is TGTGCCAGCAGTCCAAAGACAGGGTCCCCCGGGGAGCTGTTTTTT. As protein: CASSPKTGSPGELFF.